Presented here are 9 T cell receptor beta chains from one specimen sequenced in a study of tumor-infiltrating lymphocytes in primary liver carcinoma. Using a constant-region primer together with ProtoScript II reverse transcriptase, TCR beta cDNA was made from roughly 540 ng of total RNA. Employing slightly modified ARM-PCR, three nested multiplex PCR rounds were run, and these gave rise to the TCR beta libraries. Running around 9 cycles apiece, the first two PCR rounds relied on TRBV1-TRBV30 forward primers together with a C-beta reverse primer. Using its own MiXCR run on the multiplex PCR reads, TCRdb lists one record per CDR3 protein. This table holds around 29,000 distinct CDR3 sequences, approximately 71% found once. Total RNA and DNA came together from approximately 20-30 mg of bulk tissue without cell sorting. The specimen sequenced was liver tumor tissue from sampling region 3. Documented subset: tumor region T3, left-lateral pole. The source of these receptors is a woman aged 30 to 39 with primary liver carcinoma and hepatitis B virus infection.

This clonotype was counted at least ten times. J is TRBJ2-3 and V is TRBV15, with D unresolved. Between the trimmed V and J ends, which lost 0 bases and 6 bases, there was a span of 10 bases. The CDR3 is 14 amino acids. Looked up from germline, CDR1 is LNHNV and CDR2 is YYDKDF (reference sequence). The CDR3 sequence: CATSRDGIGDTQYF. CDR3 in DNA: TGTGCCACCAGCAGAGATGGGATTGGGGATACGCAGTATTTT.

Comment on this clonotype: The junction shows a germline mismatch at one end, possibly a read error. The chain recombines TRBV11-3 with TRBJ2-5, with D possibly being TRBD1 (5 bases). Germline CDR1 reads SGHNT; CDR2 reads YENEEA. The CDR3 runs 15 residues. CDR3 sequence (DNA): TGTGTCAGCAGCCCACCTGGGGCCTACCAAGAGACCCAGTGCTTC. Protein: CVSSPPGAYQETQCF.

In regard to this clonotype: Compared with germline, one end of the junction differs, possibly owing to a read error. The genes are TRBV28 and TRBJ2-3; 9 bases fit TRBD2. From germline, CDR1 is MDHEN and CDR2 SYDVKM. The CDR3 spans 17 residues. The CDR3 DNA reads as TGTGCCAGCAGTCCCGAGACAAGCGGGAGGAGCACAAATACGCAGTATTTT. Its protein product is CASSPETSGRSTNTQYF.

The chain is built from TRBV28 and TRBJ1-6, with 9 bases fitting TRBD1. The germline V gene encodes CDR1 MDHEN and CDR2 SYDVKM. The ends lost 5 bases at V and 14 bases at J; junction bases unmatched: 16. The CDR3 spans 16 residues. CDR3 loop: CASSAHRGQVLFTLHF. The CDR3 DNA is TGTGCCAGCAGTGCCCACAGGGGGCAAGTTCTCTTCACCCTCCACTTT.

About this clonotype itself: A junction end diverges from the germline sequence, so it may reflect a read error. The V and J genes are TRBV4-1 and TRBJ1-1; D call uncertain. This CDR3 contains 16 residues. Germline CDR1 MGHRA, CDR2 YSYEKL. For the CDR3, the DNA is TGCGCCAGCAGGCAAGTTCTTGATAGGGAGCGAACTGAAGCTTCCTTT. Its translation is CASRQVLDRERTEASF.

In regard to this clonotype: The junction does not match germline at one end; this may be a read error. This chain uses TRBV6-1 with TRBJ2-3; 7 nucleotides match TRBD2. This CDR3 contains 15 residues. Per the germline V gene, CDR1 is MNHNS and CDR2 is SASEGT. The CDR3 nucleotides read TGTGGCAGCAGTGAAGGGGAGGGAAGTACAGATACGCGGTATTTT. Protein sequence: CGSSEGEGSTDTRYF.

Details on this clonotype: The final CDR3 position lacks the conserved phenylalanine or tryptophan, pointing to a likely read error. The chain has TRBV11-2 and TRBJ2-3, with D possibly being TRBD1 or TRBD2 (7 bases each). Trimming removed 5 bases at V and 9 bases at J, with 24 bases between. The CDR3 sequence is 16 residues long. Germline V gives CDR1 SGHAT, CDR2 FQNNGV. The CDR3 DNA sequence: TGTGCCAGCAGCCGGACGCGACAGGGAGGGGGAGAAACGCAGTATCTT. Amino acids: CASSRTRQGGGETQYL.

A few counts support this clonotype. The missing conserved phenylalanine or tryptophan at the end of this CDR3 makes a read error likely. The chain joins TRBV30 to TRBJ2-3; tentatively, D is TRBD1 or TRBD2 (5 bases each). Germline values: CDR1 GTSNPN, CDR2 SVGIG (reference sequence). The CDR3 sequence is 14 residues long. For the CDR3, the DNA is TGTGCCTGGAGTCCGGGGACGGGCACGGATACGCAGTATCTT. This gives the protein CAWSPGTGTDTQYL.

Concerning this clonotype: With a much larger clone just one base away, this may be a read error. The rearrangement links TRBV18 to TRBJ2-7, with D perhaps matching TRBD2 (7 bases). CDR1 is KGHSH, CDR2 LQKENI, per germline. The CDR3 consists of 15 residues. CDR3 coding DNA: TGTGCCAACTCACCACCGGGGGGCAAATACTACGAGCAGTACTTC. The encoded protein is CANSPPGGKYYEQYF. Full variable domain (rest looked up from reference TRBV18 and TRBJ2-7): NAGVMQNPRHLVRRRGQEARLRCSPMKGHSHVYWYRQLPEEGLKFMVYLQKENIIDESGMPKERFSAEFPKEGPSILRIQQVVRGDSAAYFCANSPPGGKYYEQYFGPGTRLTVT.